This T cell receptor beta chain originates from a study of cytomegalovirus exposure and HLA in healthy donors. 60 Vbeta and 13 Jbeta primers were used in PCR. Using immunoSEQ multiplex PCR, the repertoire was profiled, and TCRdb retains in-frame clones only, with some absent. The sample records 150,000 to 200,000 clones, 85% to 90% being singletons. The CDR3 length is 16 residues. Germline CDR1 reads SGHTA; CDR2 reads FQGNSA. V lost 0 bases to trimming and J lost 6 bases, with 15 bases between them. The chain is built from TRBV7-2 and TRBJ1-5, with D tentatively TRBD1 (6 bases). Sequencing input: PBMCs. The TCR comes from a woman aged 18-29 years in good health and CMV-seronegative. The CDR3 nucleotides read TGTGCCAGCAGCTTAGCAGGACAGAACCCGGGTCAGCCCCAGCATTTT. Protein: CASSLAGQNPGQPQHF.